The 17 T cell receptor beta chains in this list originate from one sample, sequenced in a study of blood T cells in healthy people across ages. Primers used in a second PCR of about 7 to 12 cycles were a sample-barcoded 5' primer and a J-beta primer mix. A single record per CDR3 protein comes from TCRdb applying MiXCR to the 5' RACE reads. Of around 1.7 million distinct CDR3 sequences listed, roughly 28% are singletons. The sequencing input was blood. These receptors came from a woman aged 25 to 39 in good health.

The chain combines TRBV7-9 with TRBJ2-7; 10 positions match TRBD1. The CDR3 runs 16 residues. The germline gives CDR1 SEHNR, CDR2 FQNEAQ (reference sequence). Trimming took 2 bases from V and 5 from J; bases not matched to a gene: 9. The CDR3 here is CASSLPEGQGFNEQYF. CDR3 nucleotides: TGTGCCAGCAGCTTACCTGAGGGACAGGGGTTCAACGAGCAGTACTTC. Together with reference TRBV7-9 and TRBJ2-7, the CDR3 gives the full variable domain: DTGVSQNPRHKITKRGQNVTFRCDPISEHNRLYWYRQTLGQGPEFLTYFQNEAQLEKSRLLSDRFSAERPKGSFSTLEIQRTEQGDSAMYLCASSLPEGQGFNEQYFGPGTRLTVT.

This clonotype was seen only a few times. The rearrangement joins TRBV5-1 to TRBJ1-3; D gene unclear. Looked up from germline, CDR1 is SGHRS and CDR2 is YFSETQ. The CDR3 consists of 16 residues. Between the trimmed V and J ends, which lost 0 bases and 3 bases, there was a span of 13 bases. The CDR3 loop is CASSLDGPRGGNTIYF. The CDR3 DNA reads as TGCGCCAGCAGCTTGGACGGTCCCCGGGGTGGAAACACCATATATTTT.

This sequence joins TRBV5-4 and TRBJ2-5, with 10 bases that match TRBD2. Germline V gives CDR1 SGHNT, CDR2 YYREEE (reference sequence). The ends lost 3 bases at V and 5 bases at J; junction bases unmatched: 10. The CDR3 covers 16 residues. The CDR3 sequence is CASSSGLSGGVETQYF. Written as DNA, the CDR3 is TGTGCCAGCAGCTCGGGATTAAGCGGGGGGGTGGAGACCCAGTACTTC.

This clonotype was found many times. V is TRBV5-1 and J is TRBJ2-7, with 11 positions matching TRBD1. The CDR3 is made up of 15 amino acids. Germline V CDR1 and CDR2: SGHRS, YFSETQ. V dropped 6 bases and J dropped 5; count of bases not matched to a gene: 10. DNA for the CDR3: TGCGCCAGCACCCGCGGGGGGACAGGGGGGAACGAGCAGTACTTC. Amino acids: CASTRGGTGGNEQYF.

The gene calls are TRBV30 and TRBJ2-3; 8 positions match TRBD1. The germline V gene has CDR1 GTSNPN and CDR2 SVGIG (reference sequence). CDR3 size: 15 residues. V was pared by 4 bases and J by 4 bases, with 10 bases of the junction left unmatched. CDR3 in DNA: TGTGCCTGGACTGACAGGGGTTTATGGTCAGATACGCAGTATTTT. Encoded protein: CAWTDRGLWSDTQYF.

This clonotype came up a few times. The V call is TRBV6-6, the J call TRBJ2-7; TRBD2 aligns across 9 bases. V shed 7 bases, J shed 6 bases, and the junction held 7 bases outside the gene matches. CDR3 length equals 13 residues. Looked up from germline, CDR1 is MNHNY and CDR2 is SVGAGI (reference sequence). The CDR3 reads CASTSGRLGEQYF. CDR3 DNA: TGTGCCAGCACGAGCGGGAGGTTGGGCGAGCAGTACTTC.

The J gene is TRBJ2-5, the V gene TRBV21-1. TRBV21-1 is a listed pseudogene. The CDR3 runs 14 residues. CDR3 DNA sequence: TGTGCCAGCAGCAAAGGGGCTAAACAAGAGACCCAGTACTTC. Its translation is CASSKGAKQETQYF.

Many counts were recorded for this clonotype. V is TRBV9 and J is TRBJ2-1; 8 bases are shared with TRBD2. The CDR3 contains 15 residues. V was pared by 0 bases and J by 7 bases, with 6 bases of the junction left unmatched. Looked up from germline, CDR1 is SGDLS and CDR2 is YYNGEE. The CDR3 sequence: CASSVAGGRVNEQFF. The DNA for the CDR3 is TGTGCCAGCAGCGTAGCGGGAGGGCGGGTTAATGAGCAGTTCTTC.

CDR3 residues: CASSPGTQGREQFF. DNA for the CDR3: TGTGCCAGCTCACCCGGGACTCAGGGCCGGGAGCAGTTCTTC. This chain connects TRBV18 to TRBJ2-1, with a tentative D call TRBD2 (6 bases). Germline V lookup: CDR1 KGHSH, CDR2 LQKENI. CDR3 length equals 14 residues. The V end lost 3 bases, the J end lost 10 bases, and 16 bases lay between the germline ends.

V gene TRBV5-1 combines with J gene TRBJ2-1; D is tentatively TRBD1 or TRBD2 (5 bases each). CDR1 is SGHRS and CDR2 is YFSETQ in the germline V gene. Trimming cost V 4 bases and J 12 bases, with 20 bases left between them. This CDR3 contains 14 residues. The CDR3 DNA reads TGCGCCAGCAGCAGGGACGGAGCCGAGGATGGGCAGTTCTTC. It encodes CASSRDGAEDGQFF.

V usage is TRBV10-3 and J usage is TRBJ1-1; possible D gene TRBD1, 5 bases. Germline lookup yields CDR1 ENHRY and CDR2 SYGVKD. This CDR3 region has 14 residues. V gave up 2 bases and J gave up 5 bases, with 12 bases separating them. CDR3 nucleotides: TGTGCCATCAGTGAGCCAGACAGTGCTACTGAAGCTTTCTTT. This codes for CAISEPDSATEAFF.

V usage is TRBV20-1 and J usage is TRBJ1-5; D is uncertain. The CDR3 spans 14 residues. Germline CDR1 DFQATT, CDR2 SNEGSKA (reference sequence). The ends were cut back, 0 bases at V and 1 base at J, with 7 bases in the middle. CDR3 protein: CSAREYSSNQPQHF. The DNA of the CDR3 is TGCAGTGCTAGAGAGTACTCCAGCAATCAGCCCCAGCATTTT.

This clonotype came up many times. The chain couples TRBV28 to TRBJ1-2; the D is unclear. Per the germline V gene, CDR1 is MDHEN and CDR2 is SYDVKM. Trimming shortened V by 8 bases and J by 4 bases, and 11 bases separated the two germline ends. This CDR3 has 12 residues. The CDR3 region is CASSSTSYGYTF. In nucleotides, the CDR3 is TGTGCCAGCTCCAGTACCTCCTATGGCTACACCTTC.

This chain joins TRBV20-1 and TRBJ2-1; 13 positions agree with TRBD2. The CDR3 runs 16 residues. Per the germline V gene, CDR1 is DFQATT and CDR2 is SNEGSKA (reference sequence). Trimming removed 4 bases from V and 2 bases from J; junction bases left unmatched: 5. CDR3 in amino acids: CSATGTSGKTYNEQFF. The CDR3 coding sequence is TGCAGTGCTACCGGGACTAGCGGGAAAACCTACAATGAGCAGTTCTTC.

A remark on this clonotype: A much larger clone sits a single nucleotide away, making a read error possible. The chain links TRBV6-6 to TRBJ1-5; no firm D call. The CDR3 length is 15 residues. CDR1 is MNHNY and CDR2 is SVGAGI in the germline V gene (reference sequence). The germline V and J ends were trimmed by 4 bases and 4 bases, with 14 bases remaining between them. CDR3 sequence reads: CASSSVRSGNQPQHF. The CDR3, as DNA: TGTGCCAGCAGTTCCGTCAGGAGCGGAAATCAGCCCCAGCATTTT.

This clonotype was counted many times. The V gene is TRBV12-3 or TRBV12-4, the J gene TRBJ1-5; 9 bases align to TRBD1. The CDR3 sequence is 12 residues long. V shed 9 bases and J 7 bases; nucleotides not matched to a gene: 4. The CDR3: CASTQGAQPQHF. The CDR3 coding sequence is TGTGCCAGTACACAGGGGGCGCAGCCCCAGCATTTT.

The chain uses TRBV12-3 or TRBV12-4 and TRBJ2-3; D possibly corresponds to TRBD2 (6 bases). The CDR3 extends over 14 amino acids. V lost 4 bases and J lost 4, with 12 bases in between. The CDR3, as DNA: TGTGCCAGCAGTTCGGGAGTGAGCGCAGATACGCAGTATTTT. Its translation: CASSSGVSADTQYF.